This T cell receptor beta chain originates from a study of cytomegalovirus exposure and HLA in healthy donors. Regarding the study as a whole: Later analysis demonstrated an association between a missense DCLRE1C variant and TCR beta V- and J-gene trimming.

The PCR employed 60 Vbeta primers together with 13 Jbeta primers. Assay used: immunoSEQ multiplex PCR; TCRdb lists only in-frame clones, some missing. The profile shows some 130,000 clones, approximately 80% of them singletons. To note about this clone: What it binds is not known.

This CDR3 contains 13 residues. Germline assignment: CDR1 MDHEN and CDR2 SYDVKM. The V gene lost 5 bases and the J gene lost 10 bases, with 14 bases spanning the gap. The receptor was derived from a man aged 25-45 years in good health and CMV-seronegative. Sequences were obtained from PBMCs. This chain uses TRBV28 with TRBJ1-4; D is possibly TRBD1 (5 bases). CDR3 coding DNA: TGTGCCAGCAGTGACAGCTCCCGGGTAAAACTGTTTTTT. Translation: CASSDSSRVKLFF.